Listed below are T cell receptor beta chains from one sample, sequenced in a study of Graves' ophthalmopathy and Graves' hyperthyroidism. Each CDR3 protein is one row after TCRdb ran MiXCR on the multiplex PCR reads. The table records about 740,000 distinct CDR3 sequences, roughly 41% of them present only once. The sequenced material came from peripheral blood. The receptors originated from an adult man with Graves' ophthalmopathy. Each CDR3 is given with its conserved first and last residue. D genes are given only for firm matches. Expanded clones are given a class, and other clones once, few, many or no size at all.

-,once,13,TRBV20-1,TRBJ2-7,CSVKTNTPYEQYF,TGCAGTGTTAAGACTAACACACCCTACGAGCAGTACTTC
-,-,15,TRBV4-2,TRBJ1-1,CASSQEARDDTEAFF,TGTGCCAGCAGCCAAGAAGCCAGGGACGACACTGAAGCTTTCTTT
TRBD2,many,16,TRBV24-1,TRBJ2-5,CATSDPGTSGSGTQYF,TGTGCCACCAGTGATCCCGGGACTAGCGGGAGTGGGACCCAGTACTTC
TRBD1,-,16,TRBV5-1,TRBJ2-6,CASRRDRGSGANVLTF,TGCGCCAGCAGGAGAGACAGGGGATCTGGGGCCAACGTCCTGACTTTC
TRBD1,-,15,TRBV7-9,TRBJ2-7,CASSLTGGQGHEQYF,TGCGCCAGCAGCTTGACCGGGGGACAGGGCCACGAGCAGTACTTC
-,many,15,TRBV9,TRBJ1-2,CASSVQGIRDYGYTF,TGTGCCAGCAGCGTACAGGGGATAAGGGACTATGGCTACACCTTC
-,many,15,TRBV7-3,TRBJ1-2,CASSPTDKGDYGYTF,TGTGCCAGCAGCCCCACGGACAAGGGGGACTATGGCTACACCTTC
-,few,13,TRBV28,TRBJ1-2,CASSSHYRDGYTF,TGTGCCAGCAGCTCTCATTATCGTGATGGCTACACCTTC
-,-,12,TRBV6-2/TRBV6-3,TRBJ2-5,CASSSRSETQYF,TGTGCCAGCAGCTCACGTTCCGAGACCCAGTACTTC
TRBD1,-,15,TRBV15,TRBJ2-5,CATPRTGGGLETQYF,TGTGCCACACCCAGGACAGGGGGCGGATTGGAGACCCAGTACTTC
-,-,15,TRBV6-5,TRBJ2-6,CGSSYSSTGANVLTF,TGTGGCAGCAGTTATTCTAGCACTGGGGCCAACGTCCTGACTTTC
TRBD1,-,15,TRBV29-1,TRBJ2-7,CSANLGTGPSYEQYF,TGCAGCGCTAACTTGGGGACAGGGCCCTCCTACGAGCAGTACTTC
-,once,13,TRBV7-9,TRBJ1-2,CASTNGGDDGHTF,TGTGCCAGCACCAACGGGGGGGACGATGGCCACACCTTC
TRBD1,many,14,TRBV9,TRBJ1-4,CASSYRDREEKLFF,TGTGCCAGCAGCTATAGGGACAGGGAAGAAAAACTGTTTTTT
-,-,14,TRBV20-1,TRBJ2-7,CSARGRDFVYEQYF,TGCAGTGCTAGAGGACGGGATTTCGTCTACGAGCAGTACTTC
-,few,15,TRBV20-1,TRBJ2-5,CSARSLRSTQETQYF,TGCAGTGCTAGATCCCTCCGTAGTACCCAAGAGACCCAGTACTTC
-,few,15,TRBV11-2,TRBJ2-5,CASSPAMRQQETQYF,TGTGCCAGCAGCCCAGCCATGAGACAGCAAGAGACCCAGTACTTC
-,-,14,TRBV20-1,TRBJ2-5,CSARDGQLLETQYF,TGCAGTGCTAGAGATGGGCAACTACTAGAGACCCAGTACTTC
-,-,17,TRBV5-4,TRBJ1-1,CASSLARGGTLNTEAFF,TGTGCCAGCAGCTTGGCACGTGGGGGAACCCTTAACACTGAAGCTTTCTTT
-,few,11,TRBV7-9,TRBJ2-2,CASLRTGELFF,TGTGCCAGCCTGAGGACCGGGGAGCTGTTTTTT
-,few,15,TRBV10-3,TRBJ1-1,CASSPRGELNTEAFF,TGTGCCAGCTCACCACGAGGCGAACTGAACACTGAAGCTTTCTTT
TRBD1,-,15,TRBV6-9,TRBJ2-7,CASRKGQLRDYEQYF,TGTGCCAGCAGGAAGGGACAGCTGAGGGATTACGAGCAGTACTTC
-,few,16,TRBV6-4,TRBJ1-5,CASSEAGDHSNQPQHF,TGTGCCAGCAGTGAAGCAGGGGACCATAGCAATCAGCCCCAGCATTTT
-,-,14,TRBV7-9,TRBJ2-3,CASSLGGALDTQYF,TGTGCCAGCAGCTTAGGAGGGGCTCTTGATACGCAGTATTTT
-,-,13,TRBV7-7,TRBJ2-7,CASSLTGRLEQYF,TGTGCCAGCAGCTTGACAGGGAGGCTCGAGCAGTACTTC
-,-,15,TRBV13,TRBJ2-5,CASSLGRRGTETQYF,TGTGCCAGCAGCTTAGGGCGTCGGGGGACAGAGACCCAGTACTTC
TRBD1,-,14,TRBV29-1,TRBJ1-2,CNVEEGTANYGYTF,TGCAACGTTGAAGAAGGGACAGCAAACTATGGCTACACCTTC
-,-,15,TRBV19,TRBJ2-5,CASSMGPGVGETQYF,TGTGCCAGTAGTATGGGCCCAGGGGTCGGAGAGACCCAGTACTTC
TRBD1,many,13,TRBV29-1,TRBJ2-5,CSAVPQGVGTQYF,TGCAGCGCTGTGCCACAGGGGGTTGGGACCCAGTACTTC
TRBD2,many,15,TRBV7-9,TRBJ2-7,CASSLSGLAAAEQYF,TGTGCCAGCAGCTTATCGGGACTAGCTGCTGCCGAGCAGTACTTC
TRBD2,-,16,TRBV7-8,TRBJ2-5,CASSQDRLAGGETQYF,TGTGCCAGCAGCCAAGATCGGCTAGCGGGAGGGGAGACCCAGTACTTC
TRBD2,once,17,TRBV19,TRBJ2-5,CASSPDLLAGVVETQYF,TGTGCCAGTAGTCCCGACCTACTAGCGGGAGTTGTAGAGACCCAGTACTTC
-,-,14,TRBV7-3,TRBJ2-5,CASSVGQDYQPQYF,TGTGCCAGCAGCGTCGGACAGGACTATCAGCCCCAGTACTTC
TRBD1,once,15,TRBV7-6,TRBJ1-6,CASSTGQGEGSPLHF,TGTGCCAGCAGCACGGGACAGGGGGAAGGTTCACCCCTCCACTTT
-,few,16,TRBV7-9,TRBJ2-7,CASSGEVRASTYEQYF,TGTGCCAGCAGCGGAGAGGTCCGGGCCTCTACCTACGAGCAGTACTTC
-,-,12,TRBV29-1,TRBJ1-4,CSVDDGDEKLFF,TGCAGCGTTGATGACGGGGACGAAAAACTGTTTTTT
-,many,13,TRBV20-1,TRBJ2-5,CSAGSRDWQTQYF,TGCAGTGCTGGGTCGAGGGACTGGCAGACCCAGTACTTC
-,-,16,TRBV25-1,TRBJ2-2,CASSLLRTVDTGELFF,TGTGCCAGCAGCTTACTTCGGACAGTTGACACCGGGGAGCTGTTTTTT
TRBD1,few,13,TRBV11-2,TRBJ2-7,CASSNDRGHEQYF,TGTGCCAGCAGCAACGACAGGGGCCACGAGCAGTACTTC